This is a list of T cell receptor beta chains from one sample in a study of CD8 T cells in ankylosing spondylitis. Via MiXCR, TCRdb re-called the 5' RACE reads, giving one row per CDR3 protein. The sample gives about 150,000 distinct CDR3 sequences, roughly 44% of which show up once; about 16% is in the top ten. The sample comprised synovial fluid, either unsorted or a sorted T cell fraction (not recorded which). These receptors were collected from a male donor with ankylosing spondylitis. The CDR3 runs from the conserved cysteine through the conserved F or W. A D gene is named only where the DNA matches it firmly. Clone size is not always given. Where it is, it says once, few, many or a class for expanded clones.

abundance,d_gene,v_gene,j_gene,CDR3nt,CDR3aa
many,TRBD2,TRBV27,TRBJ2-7,TGTGCCAGCAGACCAGCGGGAGCTTTTTACGAGCAGTACTTC,CASRPAGAFYEQYF
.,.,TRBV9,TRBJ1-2,TGTGCCAGCAGCGTAGGGGCCAAGGGGTATGGCTACACCTTC,CASSVGAKGYGYTF
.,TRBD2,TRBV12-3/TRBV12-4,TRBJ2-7,TGTGCCAGCAGTTTACCCACTAGCGGGGGAACCTACGAGCAGTACTTC,CASSLPTSGGTYEQYF
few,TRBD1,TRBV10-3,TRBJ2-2,TGTGCCATCAGTGAGTCCCGGACAGGGAACACCGGGGAGCTGTTTTTT,CAISESRTGNTGELFF
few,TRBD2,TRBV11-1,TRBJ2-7,TGTGCCAGCAGCTTAGAGGGACTAGCGGAATCCTACGAGCAGTACTTC,CASSLEGLAESYEQYF
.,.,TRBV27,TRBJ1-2,TGTGCCAGTACTAGGGGGGGTAACTATGGCTACACCTTC,CASTRGGNYGYTF
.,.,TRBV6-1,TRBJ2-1,TGTGCCAGCAAGGGGGGGTCAGGGGCATACAATGAGCAGTTCTTC,CASKGGSGAYNEQFF
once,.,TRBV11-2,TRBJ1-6,TGTGCCAGCAGCTTAGACGGTGGGACCTATAATTCACCCCTCCACTTT,CASSLDGGTYNSPLHF
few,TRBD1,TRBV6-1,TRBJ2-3,TGTGCCAGCGGGGACAGGGGCTGGTTGGATACGCAGTATTTT,CASGDRGWLDTQYF
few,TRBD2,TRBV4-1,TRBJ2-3,TGCGCCAGCAGCCCCAGACTAGCCCCAGATACGCAGTATTTT,CASSPRLAPDTQYF
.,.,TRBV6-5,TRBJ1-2,TGTGCCAGCAGTTACTCGTGGGGCCAGTCCGACTATGGCTACACCTTC,CASSYSWGQSDYGYTF
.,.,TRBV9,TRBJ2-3,TGTGCCAGCAGTCCCTCCTCAGGGAATCCTAGCACAGATACGCAGTATTTT,CASSPSSGNPSTDTQYF
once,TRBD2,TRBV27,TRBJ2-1,TGTGCCAGCAGTCTAGGGACTAGCGGGGCGAACAATGAGCAGTTCTTC,CASSLGTSGANNEQFF
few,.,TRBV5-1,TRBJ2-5,TGCGCCAGCAGCTTGAGACGGGTCCAAGAGACCCAGTACTTC,CASSLRRVQETQYF
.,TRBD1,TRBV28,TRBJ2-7,TGTGCCAGCAGTTTAACCGGACAGGGGGCTTCCTACGAGCAGTACTTC,CASSLTGQGASYEQYF
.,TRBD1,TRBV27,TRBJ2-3,TGTGCCAGCAGTCCTCGGAGAGGGGGCCCTCAGGTTAGCACAGATACGCAGTATTTT,CASSPRRGGPQVSTDTQYF
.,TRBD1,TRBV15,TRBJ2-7,TGTGCCACCAGTGCCGAGGGACAGGGTACAGACGAGCAGTACTTC,CATSAEGQGTDEQYF
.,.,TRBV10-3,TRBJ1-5,TGTGCCATCAGTGAAGACAGGAATAGCAATCAGCCCCAGCATTTT,CAISEDRNSNQPQHF
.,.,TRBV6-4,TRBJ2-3,TGTGCCAGCAGTGAATCCGGGGATGCAGATACGCAGTATTTT,CASSESGDADTQYF
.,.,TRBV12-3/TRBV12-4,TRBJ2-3,TGTGCCAGCGGTCGGACTGGGGAAAGCACAGATACGCAGTATTTT,CASGRTGESTDTQYF
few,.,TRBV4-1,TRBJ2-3,TGCGCCAGCAGCCAAGACGTTTTGATCAGCACAGATACGCAGTATTTT,CASSQDVLISTDTQYF
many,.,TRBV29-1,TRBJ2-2,TGCAGCGTTGTCGAAGACACCGGGGAGCTGTTTTTT,CSVVEDTGELFF
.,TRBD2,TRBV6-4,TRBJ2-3,TGTGCCAGCAGTGCTAGCGGGGGCACAGATACGCAGTATTTT,CASSASGGTDTQYF
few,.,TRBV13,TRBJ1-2,TGTGCCAGCAGCTTAGGCACAGGGAACTATGGCTACACCTTC,CASSLGTGNYGYTF
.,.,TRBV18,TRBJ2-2,TGTGCCAGCTCACCACCGTTGGGACACCTGAACACCGGGGAGCTGTTTTTT,CASSPPLGHLNTGELFF
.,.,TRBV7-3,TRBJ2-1,TGTGCCAGCAGCCTCCTAGGGGCGGGGAGTGAGCAGTTCTTC,CASSLLGAGSEQFF